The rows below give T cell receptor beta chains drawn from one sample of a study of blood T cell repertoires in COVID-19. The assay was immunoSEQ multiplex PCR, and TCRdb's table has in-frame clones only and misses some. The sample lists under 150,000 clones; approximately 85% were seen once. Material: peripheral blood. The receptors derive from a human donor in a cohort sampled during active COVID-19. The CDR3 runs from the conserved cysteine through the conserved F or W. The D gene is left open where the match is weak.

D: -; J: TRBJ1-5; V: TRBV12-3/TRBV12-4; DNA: TGCGCCAGCAGTTTAGCAGGGGTCCAGCCCCAGCATTTT; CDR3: CASSLAGVQPQHF
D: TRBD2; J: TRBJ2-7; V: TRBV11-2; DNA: TGTGCCAGCAGCTTGGCTAGCGGGGGCTACGAGCAGTACTTC; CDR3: CASSLASGGYEQYF
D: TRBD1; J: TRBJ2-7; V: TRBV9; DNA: TGTGCCAGCAGCCCGGGACAGGCCACCGTGTACGAGCAGTACTTC; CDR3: CASSPGQATVYEQYF
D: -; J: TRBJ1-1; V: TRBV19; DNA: TGTGCCAGTAGTCCTACCCCGACTGTGAACACTGAAGCTTTCTTT; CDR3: CASSPTPTVNTEAFF
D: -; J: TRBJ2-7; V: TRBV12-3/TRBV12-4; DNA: TGTGCCAGCAGTTTCATTGCCTACGAGCAGTACTTC; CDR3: CASSFIAYEQYF
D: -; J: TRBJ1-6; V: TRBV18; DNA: TGTGCCAGCTCACCACTCCCTTTTAGTAGGGGTCCGGGCTCACCCCTCCACTTT; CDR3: CASSPLPFSRGPGSPLHF
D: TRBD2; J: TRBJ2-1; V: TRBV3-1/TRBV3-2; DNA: TGTGCCAGCAGCAATCAGCGGGGGGTCTACAATGAGCAGTTCTTC; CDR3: CASSNQRGVYNEQFF
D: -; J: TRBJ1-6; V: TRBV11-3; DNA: TGTGCCAGCAGCAAGGGGAATTCACCCCTCCACTTT; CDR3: CASSKGNSPLHF
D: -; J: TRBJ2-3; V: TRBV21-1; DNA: TGTGCCAGCAGCTCTCAAGCGGGGGGGCCGCCGGGGGCGCAGTATTTT; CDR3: CASSSQAGGPPGAQYF
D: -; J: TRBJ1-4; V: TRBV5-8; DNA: TGTGCCAGCAGCCCCACAGGCTTTAGGGAAAAACTGTTTTTT; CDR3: CASSPTGFREKLFF
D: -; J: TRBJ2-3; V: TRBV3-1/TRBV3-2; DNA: TGTGCCAGCAGCCGGGACTTTCCCTCTAGCACAGATACGCAGTATTTT; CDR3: CASSRDFPSSTDTQYF
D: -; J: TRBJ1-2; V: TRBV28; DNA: TGTGCCAGCACAGGGTACAGTGGCTACACCTTC; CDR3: CASTGYSGYTF
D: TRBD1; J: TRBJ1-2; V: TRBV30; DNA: TGTGCCTGGAGTGTATTGGACAGGGGAATTATCTATGGCTACACCTTC; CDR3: CAWSVLDRGIIYGYTF
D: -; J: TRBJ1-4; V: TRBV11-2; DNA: TGTGCCAGCGGTTCGATGAGTTATTATGAAAAACTGTTTTTT; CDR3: CASGSMSYYEKLFF
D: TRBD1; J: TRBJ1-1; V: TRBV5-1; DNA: TGCGCCAGCTCACGGGACAGAACGAGGAGCACTGAAGCTTTCTTT; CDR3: CASSRDRTRSTEAFF
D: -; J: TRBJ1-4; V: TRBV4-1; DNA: TGCGCCAGCAGCCAAGATCGTGTAGTCAATGAAAAACTGTTTTTT; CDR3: CASSQDRVVNEKLFF
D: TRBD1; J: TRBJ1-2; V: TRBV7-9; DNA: TGTGCCAGCACCAAGCTAGGACAGGGGACCTATGGCTACACCTTC; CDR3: CASTKLGQGTYGYTF
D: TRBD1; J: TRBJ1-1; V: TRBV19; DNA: TGTGCCAGTAGCCAGGGGAAAGGACAGGGCAAAACTGAAGCTTTCTTT; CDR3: CASSQGKGQGKTEAFF
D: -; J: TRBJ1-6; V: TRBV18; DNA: TGTGCCAGCTCACCAAATGGCAATTCACCCCTCCACTTT; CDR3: CASSPNGNSPLHF
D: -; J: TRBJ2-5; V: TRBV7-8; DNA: TGTGCCAGCAGGGGGCTTCTACGGCAGGAAACCCAGTACTTC; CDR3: CASRGLLRQETQYF
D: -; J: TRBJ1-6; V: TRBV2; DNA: TGTGCCAGCAGTGAGAGGGAGGGGCGGACTAATTCACCCCTCCACTTT; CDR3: CASSEREGRTNSPLHF
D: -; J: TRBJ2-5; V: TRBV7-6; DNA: TGTGCCAGCAGCTTACGGGGCGGGGGCCACCTGGAGACCCAGTACTTC; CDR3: CASSLRGGGHLETQYF